This paragraph covers one T cell receptor (beta chain) sequence. Its antigen is as yet unknown. This entry comes from a study of cytomegalovirus exposure and HLA in healthy donors. Study-wide results and limits: For most subjects, TCR beta sequences were reported to predict HLA-A and HLA-B alleles with accuracy.

Researchers ran the PCR with 60 Vbeta and 13 Jbeta primers. The protocol was immunoSEQ multiplex PCR, while the TCRdb copy is restricted to in-frame clones and leaves out a portion. The sample yields 200,000 or so clones, approximately 84% seen once. Germline values: CDR1 SGHVS, CDR2 FQNEAQ. There are 15 residues in the CDR3. The V and J ends lost 5 bases and 8 bases, in that order; junction bases with no gene match: 11. Material: PBMCs. This rearrangement joins TRBV7-8 to TRBJ1-2; the match to TRBD1 covers 10 bases. The source of this sequence is a boy aged 5-17 years in good health and CMV-seronegative. CDR3 bases: TGTGCCAGCAGCCAAGTCGGACAGGGGGATCGCGGCTACACCTTC. It codes for CASSQVGQGDRGYTF.